This section outlines one T cell receptor (beta chain) sequence together with its context. What it recognizes is unknown. TCRdb re-called the 5' RACE reads with MiXCR, one entry per CDR3 protein. The top ten clones hold 0.44% of a sample with approximately 500,000 distinct CDR3 sequences, around 15% of them seen once. These data come from a study of identical twins. Germline V gene data show CDR1 as MGHRA and CDR2 as YSYEKL. Trimming took off 4 bases at V and 7 bases at J, with 20 bases between the two ends. This CDR3 has 16 residues. Study-level findings and limits: Models underestimated how often monozygotic twins shared out-of-frame TCR alpha. Beta out-of-frame sequences displayed a weaker excess of sharing between twins.

A further study also used this sample, focusing on yellow fever vaccine responses in identical twins.

The sample comprised CD4+ T cells sorted from blood. J is TRBJ1-5 and V is TRBV4-1; D remains ambiguous. This clonotype was sampled from a woman under 30 in good health. CDR3 nucleotide sequence: TGCGCCAGCAGCCTAGAGTTCCCACCCATCGGGCAGCCCCAGCATTTT. Translating gives CASSLEFPPIGQPQHF.